The rows below give T cell receptor beta chains drawn from one sample of a study of cytomegalovirus exposure and HLA in healthy donors. Libraries were prepared by immunoSEQ multiplex PCR; TCRdb keeps only in-frame clonotypes and omits some of them. The data show roughly 150,000 clones, with 70% seen just once and 4.7% held by the top ten. The sequencing sample was made of PBMCs. The receptors come from a man between 18 and 29 years old in good health and CMV-seropositive. Each CDR3 is given with its conserved first and last residue. A clone size is listed for some rows: how often the clone was seen (once, few, many), or a class if it is expanded.

>TRBJ2-1|-|TRBV28
CASSSGWGGLSYNEQFF
>TRBJ1-2|-|TRBV15
CATSREPTGGYGYTF
>TRBJ1-1|-|TRBV14
CASSPLRGQGTEAFF
>TRBJ1-2|few|TRBV6-5
CASSYSTANYGYTF
>TRBJ1-5|-|TRBV9
CASSQTGENQPQHF
>TRBJ1-1|-|TRBV6-6
CASSPRRGNTEAFF
>TRBJ2-3|-|TRBV7-3
CASSSRSGGARDTQYF
>TRBJ1-2|-|TRBV7-9
CASGRGQRGDYTF
>TRBJ1-1|-|TRBV19
CASSRGQGEENTEAFF
>TRBJ2-3|-|TRBV5-1
CASTGGGGLTDTQYF
>TRBJ1-2|few|TRBV30
CAWSPLNRGYTF
>TRBJ1-2|-|TRBV16
CASSQSEGAYGYTF
>TRBJ1-2|-|TRBV4-1
CASSQPDRGYNYGYTF
>TRBJ2-6|-|TRBV30
CAWISRGLAGANVLTF
>TRBJ1-5|-|TRBV12-5
CASGLGQGYSNQPQHF
>TRBJ2-4|-|TRBV19
CASSYRDTTKNIQYF
>TRBJ2-3|-|TRBV7-2
CASSLDSAGASTDTQYF
>TRBJ2-1|-|TRBV29-1
CSVEEANEQFF
>TRBJ2-2|few|TRBV11-2
CASTRDRGTGELFF